The clone carrying this T cell receptor (beta chain) showed up just once. The CDR3 has 14 amino acids. After removal of 5 bases from V and 1 base from J, the junction contained 3 bases not matched to a gene. Germline V gene sequence: CDR1 MNHEY, CDR2 SVGEGT. This record comes from a study of blood T cell repertoires in COVID-19. Turning to the study itself: Samples representing acute and convalescent COVID-19 were sourced from the United States, Italy and Spain. PBMCs, B-cell-depleted T cells, or T cells provided the cDNA or gDNA that made up the material.

Seattle participants joined during active infection and were tracked over time. Original methodology: For nucleated cells, counts were estimated from reference gene primer amplification. Here immunoSEQ multiplex PCR was the method, and the copy in TCRdb shows in-frame clones only, minus some. V and J calls plus clone size are reproduced from that table; the DNA served to infer D and trimming. The data contain some 520,000 clones, nearly 90% of them singletons. The rearrangement joins TRBV6-2 or TRBV6-3 to TRBJ1-1; 8 positions match TRBD1. This TCR came from a man between 18 and 35 years old with COVID-19, enrolled during active disease. The material sequenced was peripheral blood. The CDR3 bases are TGTGCCAGCAGTCCCACAGGGGGGAACACTGAAGCTTTCTTT. It codes for CASSPTGGNTEAFF.